This paragraph reports one TCR beta chain. TCRdb redid the calling of the 5' RACE reads with MiXCR, one entry per CDR3 protein. The profile covers roughly 380,000 distinct CDR3 sequences, with around 30% appearing a single time and 6.1% taken by the ten largest. The ends were cut back, 3 bases at V and 2 bases at J, with 9 bases in the middle. CDR1 and CDR2 from the germline V gene are SGHRS and YFSETQ. The CDR3 has 13 residues. The data originate from a study of identical twins' blood T cells. The sample comprised PBMCs. This sequence joins TRBV5-1 and TRBJ2-7; no firm D call. The clonotype originates from a woman between 18 and 55 years old in good health. The CDR3 reads CASSSSMTYEQYF. For the CDR3, the DNA is TGCGCCAGCAGCTCCAGCATGACCTACGAGCAGTACTTC.